This T cell receptor (beta chain) was documented in a study of T cell repertoires in cytomegalovirus infection. TCRdb analysed the reads with MiXCR anew, one entry per CDR3 protein. This sample has some 590,000 distinct CDR3 sequences, with just under 40% found just once. On this clonotype: The antigen is unknown.

CDR1 LNHDA and CDR2 SQIVND come from the germline V gene (reference sequence). This CDR3 is 14 amino acids long. V lost 4 bases, J lost 9 bases, and 2 bases stayed unmatched. The sequencing here drew on cultured PBMCs, taken from culture after CMV antigen stimulation. The origin of this receptor is a human donor in good health (CMV status not recorded). Some clones in this sample may be carry-over from other donors' samples. J is TRBJ1-6 and V is TRBV19; the match to TRBD1 covers 11 bases. Here the CDR3 reads CASSTGTGGSPLHF. The CDR3 DNA reads TGTGCCAGTAGTACCGGGACAGGGGGTTCACCCCTCCACTTT.